Here is one T cell receptor (beta chain) with its context. Assay: immunoSEQ multiplex PCR; the TCRdb copy retains only in-frame clones and omits some. Among 85,000 to 90,000 clones listed, more than 70% were seen once. The length of the CDR3 is 13 residues. V lost 2 bases and J lost 1, with 6 bases in between. From germline, CDR1 is SGDLS and CDR2 YYNGEE. The data stem from a study of radiotherapy plus CTLA-4 blockade in lung cancer. Whole-study context: Objective response rate was around 19%; disease control rate, 25% to 35%.

Sequencing used peripheral blood, obtained from a patient treated with radiotherapy plus ipilimumab. V is TRBV9 and J is TRBJ1-1; D is ambiguous. This TCR was sampled from a human donor with non-small cell lung cancer that progressed on radiotherapy plus ipilimumab. CDR3 protein: CASSVHKNTEAFF. The CDR3 DNA reads TGTGCCAGCAGCGTTCACAAGAACACTGAAGCTTTCTTT.